This T cell receptor beta chain derives from a study of blood T cell repertoires in COVID-19. Background on the study: Sources were T cells, B-cell-depleted T cells, or PBMCs; the material itself was cDNA or gDNA.

Germline CDR1 reads SQVTM; CDR2 reads ANQGSEA. This CDR3 is 13 amino acids long. V lost 0 bases, J lost 6 bases, and 4 bases stayed unmatched. The authors' processing: Amplification of reference gene primers provided the estimated nucleated cell counts. Here immunoSEQ multiplex PCR was the method, and the copy in TCRdb shows in-frame clones only, minus some. D and trimming come from the DNA, and the V and J calls and clone size come from that table. This table holds approximately 210,000 clones, just under 85% found once. The Seattle patients, enrolled during active infection, were followed longitudinally.

This chain links TRBV29-1 with TRBJ2-7, with TRBD1 matching over 8 bases. The receptor comes from a man aged 60 to 75 with COVID-19, enrolled during active disease. Source material: peripheral blood. CDR3 bases: TGCAGCGTTGAAGAAGGACAGGGCGCCGAGCAGTACTTC. Protein sequence: CSVEEGQGAEQYF.